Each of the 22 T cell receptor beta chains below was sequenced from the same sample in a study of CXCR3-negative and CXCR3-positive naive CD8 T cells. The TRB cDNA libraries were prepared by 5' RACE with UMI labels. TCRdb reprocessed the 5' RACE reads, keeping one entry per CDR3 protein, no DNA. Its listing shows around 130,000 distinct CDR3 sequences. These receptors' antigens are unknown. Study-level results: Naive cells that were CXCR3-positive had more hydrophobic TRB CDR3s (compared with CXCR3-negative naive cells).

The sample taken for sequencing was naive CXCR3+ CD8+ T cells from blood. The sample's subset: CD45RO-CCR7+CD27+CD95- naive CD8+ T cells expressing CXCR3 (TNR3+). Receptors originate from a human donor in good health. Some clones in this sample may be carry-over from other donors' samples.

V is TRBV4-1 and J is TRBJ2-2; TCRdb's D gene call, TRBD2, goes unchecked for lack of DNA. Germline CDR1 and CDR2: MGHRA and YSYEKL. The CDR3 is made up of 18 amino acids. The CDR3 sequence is CASSQDRLAGYQTGELFF.

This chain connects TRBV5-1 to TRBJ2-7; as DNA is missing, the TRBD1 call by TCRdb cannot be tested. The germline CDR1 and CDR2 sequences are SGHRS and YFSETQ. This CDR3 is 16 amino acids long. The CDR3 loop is CASSLAFGGGSYEQYF. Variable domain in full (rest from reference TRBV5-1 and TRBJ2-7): KAGVTQTPRYLIKTRGQQVTLSCSPISGHRSVSWYQQTPGQGLQFLFEYFSETQRNKGNFPGRFSGRQFSNSRSEMNVSTLELGDSALYLCASSLAFGGGSYEQYFGPGTRLTVT.

CDR3 in amino acids: CASSALGYEQYF. The chain employs TRBV27 and TRBJ2-7; TCRdb's D call of TRBD1 is untestable without DNA. Per germline, CDR1 MNHEY and CDR2 SMNVEV (reference sequence). The CDR3 is 12 amino acids.

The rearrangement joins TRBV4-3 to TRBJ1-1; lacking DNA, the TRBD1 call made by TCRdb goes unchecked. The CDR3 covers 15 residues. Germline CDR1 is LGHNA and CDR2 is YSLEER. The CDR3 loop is CASSESQGMNTEAFF.

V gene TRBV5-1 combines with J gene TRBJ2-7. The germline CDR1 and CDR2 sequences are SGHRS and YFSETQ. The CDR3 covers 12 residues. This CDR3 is CASSLEGNGKYF.

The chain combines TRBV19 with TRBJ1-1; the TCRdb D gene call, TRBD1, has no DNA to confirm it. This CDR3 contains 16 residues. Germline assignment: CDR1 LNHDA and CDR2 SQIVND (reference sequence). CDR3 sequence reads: CASSFNRVGSDTEAFF.

CDR3 in amino acids: CASSPVGLGNTEAFF. The V and J genes are TRBV28 and TRBJ1-1; the D call of TRBD1 rests on TCRdb alone, since no DNA is present to check it. Per germline, CDR1 MDHEN and CDR2 SYDVKM. The CDR3 sequence is 15 residues long. Using reference TRBV28 and TRBJ1-1 for the parts outside the CDR3, the full variable domain is DVKVTQSSRYLVKRTGEKVFLECVQDMDHENMFWYRQDPGLGLRLIYFSYDVKMKEKGDIPEGYSVSREKKERFSLILESASTNQTSMYLCASSPVGLGNTEAFFGQGTRLTVV.

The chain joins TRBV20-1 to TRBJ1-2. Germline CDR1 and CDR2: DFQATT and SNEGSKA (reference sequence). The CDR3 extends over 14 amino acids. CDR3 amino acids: CSALGAAGGNGYTF.

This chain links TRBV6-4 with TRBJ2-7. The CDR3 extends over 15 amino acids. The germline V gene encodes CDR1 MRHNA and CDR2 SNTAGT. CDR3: CASSEVADLGYEQYF.

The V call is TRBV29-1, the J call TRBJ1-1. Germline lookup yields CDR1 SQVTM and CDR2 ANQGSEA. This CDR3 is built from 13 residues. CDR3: CSVLLDLSTEAFF.

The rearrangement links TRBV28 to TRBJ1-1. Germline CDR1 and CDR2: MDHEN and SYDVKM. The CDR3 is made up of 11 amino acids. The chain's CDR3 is CASSTNTEAFF.

CDR3 region: CASSPTGPLETQYF. This chain links TRBV7-8 with TRBJ2-5; TCRdb lists TRBD1, though no DNA is available to test this call. The CDR3 spans 14 residues. The germline V gene has CDR1 SGHVS and CDR2 FQNEAQ.

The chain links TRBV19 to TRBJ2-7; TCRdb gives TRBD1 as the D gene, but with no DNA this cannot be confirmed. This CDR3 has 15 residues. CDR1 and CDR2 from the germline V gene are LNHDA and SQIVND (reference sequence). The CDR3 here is CASSRERGHSYEQYF.

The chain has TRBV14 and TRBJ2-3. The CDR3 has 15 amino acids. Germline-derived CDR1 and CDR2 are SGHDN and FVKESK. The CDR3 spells CASSLVRSSTDTQYF.

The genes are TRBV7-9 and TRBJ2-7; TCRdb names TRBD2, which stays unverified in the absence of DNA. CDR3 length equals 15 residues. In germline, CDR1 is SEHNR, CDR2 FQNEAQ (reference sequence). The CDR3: CASSSPLAGDYEQYF. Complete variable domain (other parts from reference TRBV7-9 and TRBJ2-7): DTGVSQNPRHKITKRGQNVTFRCDPISEHNRLYWYRQTLGQGPEFLTYFQNEAQLEKSRLLSDRFSAERPKGSFSTLEIQRTEQGDSAMYLCASSSPLAGDYEQYFGPGTRLTVT.

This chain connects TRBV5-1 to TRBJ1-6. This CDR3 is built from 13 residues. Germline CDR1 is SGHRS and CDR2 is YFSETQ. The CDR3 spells CASSLEMGSPLHF.

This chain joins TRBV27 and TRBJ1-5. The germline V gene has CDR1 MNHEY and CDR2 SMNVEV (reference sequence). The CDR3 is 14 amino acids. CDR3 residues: CASSYGLGNQPQHF.

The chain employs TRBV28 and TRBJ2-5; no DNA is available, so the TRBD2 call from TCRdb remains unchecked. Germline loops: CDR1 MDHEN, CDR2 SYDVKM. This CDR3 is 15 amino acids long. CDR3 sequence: CASSHSGREQETQYF.

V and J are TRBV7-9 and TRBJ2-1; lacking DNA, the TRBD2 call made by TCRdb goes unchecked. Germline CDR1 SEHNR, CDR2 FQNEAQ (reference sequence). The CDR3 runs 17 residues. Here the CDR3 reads CASSSTLTTSGYNEQFF. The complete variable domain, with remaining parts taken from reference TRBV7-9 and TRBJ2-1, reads DTGVSQNPRHKITKRGQNVTFRCDPISEHNRLYWYRQTLGQGPEFLTYFQNEAQLEKSRLLSDRFSAERPKGSFSTLEIQRTEQGDSAMYLCASSSTLTTSGYNEQFFGPGTRLTVL.

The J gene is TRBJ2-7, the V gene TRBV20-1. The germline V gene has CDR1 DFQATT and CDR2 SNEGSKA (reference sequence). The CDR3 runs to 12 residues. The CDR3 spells CSARDLENEQYF.

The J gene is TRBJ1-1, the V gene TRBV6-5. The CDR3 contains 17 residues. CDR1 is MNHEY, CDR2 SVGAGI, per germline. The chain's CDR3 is CASSYYLDAVLDTEAFF.

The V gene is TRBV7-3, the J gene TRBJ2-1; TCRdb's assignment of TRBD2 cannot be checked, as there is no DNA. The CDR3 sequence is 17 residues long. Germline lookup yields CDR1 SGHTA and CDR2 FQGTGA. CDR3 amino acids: CASSVMEGLAAYNEQFF. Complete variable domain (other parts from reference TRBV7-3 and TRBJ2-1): GAGVSQTPSNKVTEKGKYVELRCDPISGHTALYWYRQSLGQGPEFLIYFQGTGAADDSGLPNDRFFAVRPEGSVSTLKIQRTERGDSAVYLCASSVMEGLAAYNEQFFGPGTRLTVL.